This T cell receptor beta chain was obtained from a study of radiotherapy plus CTLA-4 blockade in lung cancer. The data were produced by immunoSEQ multiplex PCR, yet TCRdb's version contains in-frame clones alone and is incomplete. The sample yields around 44,000 clones, roughly 90% seen once. The CDR3 has 14 residues. The material sequenced was peripheral blood, taken from a patient treated with radiotherapy plus ipilimumab. This TCR came from a human donor with non-small cell lung cancer that progressed on radiotherapy plus ipilimumab. Some clones in this sample may be carry-over from other donors' samples. The genes are TRBV21-1 and TRBJ2-1; the table's D call, TRBD1, has no DNA check behind it. TRBV21-1 is a pseudogene segment. The CDR3 region has the DNA TGTGCCAGCCTCAGTGGACAGGGATACAATGAGCAGTTCTTC. Translation gives CASLSGQGYNEQFF.